The present TCR beta chain was sequenced within a study of regulatory T cells in long-lasting Graves disease. The time point denotes: newly diagnosed GD, antithyroid drugs for less than 3 months. The authors made the TCR library using RNA they extracted from PBMCs. V gave up 6 bases and J gave up 4 bases, with 18 bases separating them. The CDR3 spans 15 residues. Germline V CDR1 and CDR2: MNHEY, SVGEGT. This clonotype has at least ten counts. Construction of the TCR beta libraries employed iRepertoire HTBI primers in conjunction with Arm-PCR of CDR3 regions. TCRdb reanalysed the multiplex PCR reads using MiXCR and keeps one entry per CDR3 protein. The profile shows about 500,000 distinct CDR3 sequences, approximately 12% of them singletons. This same sample was also part of a study on T cells in Graves' hyperthyroidism and ophthalmopathy. From that second work: No progression to ophthalmopathy during 18 months of follow-up defined stable disease. Clinicians diagnosed patients from clinical symptoms, serum thyroxine and TRAb, thyroid ultrasound and orbital computed tomography.

The TCR sequence derives from a woman aged 25 to 39 with Graves disease. Specimen: peripheral blood mononuclear cells (PBMCs), collected at new diagnosis, from a patient treated with antithyroid drugs. The V gene is TRBV6-2 or TRBV6-3, the J gene TRBJ1-1; D gene ambiguous. CDR3 nucleotide sequence: TGTGCCAGCAGAAAACCCCGGGTACGGATCACTGAAGCTTTCTTT. Translated, it gives CASRKPRVRITEAFF.